A single sample is the source of the 6 T cell receptor beta chains below, sequenced in a study of a mutant IDH1 vaccine in newly diagnosed glioma (dated by TCRdb to the early 2020s). The library was prepared using the immunoSEQ multiplex PCR assay. TCRdb re-hosts the immuneACCESS table, in-frame sequences only. Its copies lack some clones; in the studies checked, an unresolved V gene accounts for under half of them, and the cause for the rest is not known. The sample table holds around 50,000 clones, of which approximately 90% were seen once. The top ten hold around 2.5% of the sample. The intended sense of this specimen's time point label: baseline, week 1 (first vaccination visit). Reading the label with the study, this specimen's treatment or condition is: pre-vaccination baseline after standard-of-care therapy. The material sequenced was PBMCs, taken from a glioma patient treated with radiotherapy, temozolomide or both. The receptors derive from a man in his forties with glioma.

This chain links TRBV6-6 with TRBJ2-2; maybe TRBD1 (5 bases). This CDR3 is built from 16 residues. Trimming took 7 bases from V and 5 from J, leaving 20 bases between them. Germline V lookup: CDR1 MNHNY, CDR2 SVGAGI (reference sequence). CDR3 bases: TGTGCCAGCACCCCAACAGGCCAGCGAGGAACCGGGGAGCTGTTTTTT. This sequence encodes CASTPTGQRGTGELFF.

The chain carries TRBV19 and TRBJ2-6, with TRBD1 matching 8 bases. This CDR3 has 17 residues. Looked up from germline, CDR1 is LNHDA and CDR2 is SQIVND (reference sequence). J lost 0 bases, V lost 3 bases, and 4 bases had no gene match. Here the CDR3 reads CASSIAGTGSGANVLTF. The DNA of the CDR3 is TGTGCCAGTAGTATTGCCGGGACAGGCTCTGGGGCCAACGTCCTGACTTTC.

The V gene is TRBV7-5, the J gene TRBJ2-1; the D call in the table, TRBD2, was not verified against the DNA. TRBV7-5 is annotated as a pseudogene. This CDR3 region has 16 residues. CDR3 DNA: TGTGTCAGAAGCTTAGCGTGGCCATATTGCGGGAATGAGCAGTTCTTC. Protein: CVRSLAWPYCGNEQFF.

The chain carries TRBV2 and TRBJ2-4; TRBD1 or TRBD2 may be the D gene (6 bases each). This CDR3 contains 13 residues. CDR1 and CDR2 (germline): SNHLY, FYNNEI. V was clipped by 8 bases and J by 6 bases, with 14 bases between them. The CDR3 region has the DNA TGTGCCAGCGGACAGACGGGGGTAAACATTCAGTACTTC. Translation: CASGQTGVNIQYF.

The chain links TRBV11-2 to TRBJ1-1; D is unresolved. Germline-derived CDR1 and CDR2 are SGHAT and FQNNGV. The CDR3 spans 12 residues. V was trimmed by 5 bases and J by 9 bases, leaving 13 bases between them. The CDR3 spells CASSLQGRKAFF. The DNA for the CDR3 is TGTGCCAGCAGCCTCCAAGGGCGGAAAGCTTTCTTT.

V usage is TRBV28 and J usage is TRBJ1-2; the D gene is possibly TRBD1 (5 bases). CDR1 MDHEN and CDR2 SYDVKM come from the germline V gene. The V and J ends lost 6 bases and 4 bases respectively, with 12 bases between them. This CDR3 has 13 amino acids. This CDR3 reads CASSRDGTYGYTF. CDR3 nucleotides: TGTGCCAGCAGCCGGGACGGAACCTATGGCTACACCTTC.